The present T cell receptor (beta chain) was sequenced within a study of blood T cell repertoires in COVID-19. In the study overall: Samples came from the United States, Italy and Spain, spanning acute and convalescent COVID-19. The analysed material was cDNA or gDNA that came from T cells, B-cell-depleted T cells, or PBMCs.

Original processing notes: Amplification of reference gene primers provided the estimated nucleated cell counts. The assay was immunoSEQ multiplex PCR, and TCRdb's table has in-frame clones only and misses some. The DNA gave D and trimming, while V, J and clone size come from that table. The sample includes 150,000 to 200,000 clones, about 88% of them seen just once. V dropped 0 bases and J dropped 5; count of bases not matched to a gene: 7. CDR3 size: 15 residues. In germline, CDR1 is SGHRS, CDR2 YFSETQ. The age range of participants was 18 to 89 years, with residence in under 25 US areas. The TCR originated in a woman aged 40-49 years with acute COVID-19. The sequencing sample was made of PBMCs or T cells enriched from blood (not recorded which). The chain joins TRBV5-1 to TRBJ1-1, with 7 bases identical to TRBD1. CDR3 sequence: CASSLETTGATEAFF. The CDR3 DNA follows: TGCGCCAGCAGCTTGGAGACTACAGGGGCAACTGAAGCTTTCTTT.